Below, one T cell receptor beta chain is given with its context. The cohort comprised adults aged 18 to 89 years residing in approximately 25 US areas. The germline V gene encodes CDR1 SNHLY and CDR2 FYNNEI. The CDR3 loop spans 14 amino acids. V shed 1 base and J shed 7 bases, with 11 bases lying between them. The data stem from a study of blood T cell repertoires in COVID-19. Libraries were prepared by immunoSEQ multiplex PCR; TCRdb keeps only in-frame clonotypes and omits some of them. The table has some 140,000 clones, about 81% seen once. This sequence joins TRBV2 and TRBJ1-5; no clear D gene. The specimen was PBMCs or T cells enriched from blood (not recorded which). The source is a man between 35 and 55 years old with acute COVID-19. The CDR3 nucleotides are TGTGCCAGCAGTGAAGGTGGGAGGAGACAGCCCCAGCATTTT. Translated, it gives CASSEGGRRQPQHF.